The present TCR beta chain was sequenced within a study of CD8+CD57+ T cells in acquired aplastic anemia. Background on the study: Mean DNA quantity obtained from sorted CD4+ and CD8+ cells was around 3.2 ug. Study-wide results and caveats: Some 31 CD8+ CDR3 sequences were shared between patients and controls.

All patients picked for sequencing had shown, by flow cytometry, an expansion of CD8+CD57+ cells. As a group, the patients uniformly had severe acquired aplastic anemia. No therapy had been given to the patients at the time of blood sampling. Profiling that covered TCR beta VDJ and CDR3 relied on genomic DNA as its template. MiXCR was run by TCRdb on the reads, yielding one entry per CDR3 protein. The table records 160,000 or so distinct CDR3 sequences, around 48% of them present only once. Of note for this clonotype: Its matching antigen is unknown.

The length of the CDR3 is 12 residues. The germline gives CDR1 SEHNR, CDR2 FQNEAQ (reference sequence). Trimming shortened V by 3 bases and J by 6 bases, and 9 bases separated the two germline ends. The material sequenced was sorted CD4+, CD8+, or CD8+CD57+ T cells (not recorded which) from PBMCs. This chain links TRBV7-9 with TRBJ2-7; perhaps TRBD1 as D (6 bases). The receptor was isolated from a human donor with aplastic anemia. Here the CDR3 reads CASSFGQREQYF. CDR3 sequence (DNA): TGTGCCAGCAGCTTCGGACAGCGCGAGCAGTACTTC.